Below are 18 T cell receptor beta chains sequenced from a single sample in a study of PD-L1 blockade in urothelial cancer. Clones were sequenced by immunoSEQ multiplex PCR, and TCRdb holds only the in-frame ones, with some missing. The sample lists tens of thousands of clones, over 65% seen once, with roughly 14% in the top ten. Sample time point: pretreatment peripheral blood. Sequenced here: PBMCs, sampled around atezolizumab (anti-PD-L1) treatment. These receptors came from a man aged 55 to 70 with urothelial cancer.

This clone was seen repeatedly, ten times or more. V usage is TRBV6-1 and J usage is TRBJ2-1; weak D call: TRBD2 (6 bases). Germline values: CDR1 MNHNS, CDR2 SASEGT. V was clipped by 4 bases and J by 4 bases, with 11 bases between them. The CDR3 length is 14 residues. CDR3 sequence: CASSASGRYNEQFF. As DNA, the CDR3 is TGTGCCAGCAGTGCATCAGGGAGGTACAATGAGCAGTTCTTC.

This clone was detected only once. The gene calls are TRBV6-4 and TRBJ2-3, with a weak D call TRBD1 (5 bases). CDR3 length: 14 residues. Trimming shortened V by 6 bases and J by 3 bases, and 13 bases separated the two germline ends. CDR1 is MRHNA, CDR2 SNTAGT, per germline. The CDR3 protein is CASSSEGATDTQYF. The CDR3 region has the DNA TGTGCCAGCAGCTCCGAAGGGGCGACAGATACGCAGTATTTT.

The chain has TRBV12-5 and TRBJ1-4; no clear D. V was pared by 7 bases and J by 8 bases, with 14 bases between. The germline V gene encodes CDR1 LGHNT and CDR2 FRNRAP. The CDR3 is 13 amino acids. CDR3 bases: TGTGCTAGTGAAGGAGAGGGAGGGGAAAAACTGTTTTTT. Its protein product is CASEGEGGEKLFF.

The chain combines TRBV7-8 with TRBJ1-1, with a tentative D call TRBD1 (5 bases). Germline V CDR1 and CDR2: SGHVS, FQNEAQ. The CDR3 extends over 15 amino acids. The germline V and J ends were trimmed by 1 base and 6 bases, with 15 bases remaining between them. The CDR3 loop reads CASSLVLGGMAEAFF. In DNA form, the CDR3 reads TGTGCCAGCAGCTTAGTTTTGGGGGGAATGGCTGAAGCTTTCTTT.

The chain couples TRBV6-4 to TRBJ2-1, with 7 positions matching TRBD1. The ends lost 3 bases at V and 0 bases at J; junction bases unmatched: 2. The CDR3 totals 15 residues. Germline CDR1 MRHNA, CDR2 SNTAGT. The CDR3 coding sequence is TGTGCCAGCAGTGAGACAGGGAGCTCCTACAATGAGCAGTTCTTC. Translated: CASSETGSSYNEQFF.

This clone is medium-sized within its sample. The chain employs TRBV11-2 and TRBJ2-1; TRBD1 aligns across 11 bases. The CDR3 has 18 amino acids. The trim removed 1 base at V and 0 bases at J, leaving 5 bases unmatched. Germline CDR1 SGHAT, CDR2 FQNNGV. CDR3 nucleotide sequence: TGTGCCAGCAGCTTAGTTTTTGGGACAGGGGGCTCCTACAATGAGCAGTTCTTC. Protein sequence: CASSLVFGTGGSYNEQFF.

This clone came up a few times. J is TRBJ1-3 and V is TRBV28; D is unclear. Trimming shortened V by 5 bases and J by 0 bases, and 11 bases separated the two germline ends. This CDR3 is built from 15 residues. Per the germline V gene, CDR1 is MDHEN and CDR2 is SYDVKM. CDR3 sequence reads: CASSRPPGSGNTIYF. The CDR3 DNA sequence: TGTGCCAGCAGTCGTCCGCCGGGCTCTGGAAACACCATATATTTT. The full variable domain, its missing parts supplied by reference TRBV28 and TRBJ1-3, is DVKVTQSSRYLVKRTGEKVFLECVQDMDHENMFWYRQDPGLGLRLIYFSYDVKMKEKGDIPEGYSVSREKKERFSLILESASTNQTSMYLCASSRPPGSGNTIYFGEGSWLTVV.

This chain links TRBV15 with TRBJ2-3, with D maybe TRBD2 (5 bases). The length of the CDR3 is 14 residues. V shed 5 bases and J shed 3 bases, with 12 bases lying between them. Germline lookup yields CDR1 LNHNV and CDR2 YYDKDF (reference sequence). CDR3 in amino acids: CATSPGSRTDTQYF. Here the CDR3 DNA reads TGTGCCACCAGCCCGGGGTCCCGGACAGATACGCAGTATTTT.

This clone is medium-sized in the sample. This rearrangement joins TRBV6-1 to TRBJ1-1; D may be TRBD1 (5 bases). V dropped 2 bases and J dropped 6 bases, with 16 bases sitting between them. Germline CDR1 is MNHNS and CDR2 is SASEGT. This CDR3 is built from 15 residues. CDR3 loop: CASSESWKGESEAFF. The CDR3 DNA follows: TGTGCCAGCAGTGAATCGTGGAAAGGGGAATCTGAAGCTTTCTTT.

The chain joins TRBV7-2 to TRBJ2-7, with 8 nucleotides matching TRBD2. In germline, CDR1 is SGHTA, CDR2 FQGNSA. This CDR3 region has 15 residues. The V and J ends lost 5 bases and 1 base, in that order; junction bases with no gene match: 7. CDR3 DNA sequence: TGTGCCAGCAGCCGGGGGGGGAGTAGGTCCTACGAGCAGTACTTC. Amino acids: CASSRGGSRSYEQYF.

The chain is built from TRBV10-2 and TRBJ2-7; 11 bases map to TRBD2. Germline trimming cut 7 bases from V and 3 bases from J; bases unmatched to any gene: 8. Germline CDR1 WSHSY, CDR2 SAAADI. The CDR3 runs 15 residues. The CDR3 loop reads CASTLAGGGIYEQYF. The CDR3 coding sequence is TGCGCCAGCACCCTAGCGGGAGGCGGGATCTACGAGCAGTACTTC.

The chain uses TRBV5-8 and TRBJ1-4; 8 bases match TRBD1. Germline V CDR1 and CDR2: SGHTS, YDEGEE. With 1 base clipped from V and 8 bases from J, the junction kept 7 bases outside the gene matches. The CDR3 is made up of 15 amino acids. The CDR3 DNA reads as TGTGCCAGCAGCTTGTATGCAGGGGGCCAGGAAAAACTGTTTTTT. Residues: CASSLYAGGQEKLFF.

This chain connects TRBV28 to TRBJ1-2; tentatively, D is TRBD1 (5 bases). This CDR3 region has 12 residues. Trimming removed 5 bases at V and 4 bases at J, with 8 bases between. Germline assignment: CDR1 MDHEN and CDR2 SYDVKM. This chain's CDR3 is CASSQGLYGYTF. The CDR3 region has the DNA TGTGCCAGCAGTCAGGGACTCTATGGCTACACCTTC.

This chain uses TRBV5-1 with TRBJ2-1, with 7 bases aligning to TRBD1. The CDR3 has 15 amino acids. From germline, CDR1 is SGHRS and CDR2 YFSETQ. J gave up 5 bases and V 5 bases, and 10 bases lay outside the gene matches. The DNA for the CDR3 is TGCGCCAGCAGTCCGACCGGGACAGAGAACAATGAGCAGTTCTTC. Amino acid sequence: CASSPTGTENNEQFF. Drawing the rest from reference TRBV5-1 and TRBJ2-1, the complete variable domain is KAGVTQTPRYLIKTRGQQVTLSCSPISGHRSVSWYQQTPGQGLQFLFEYFSETQRNKGNFPGRFSGRQFSNSRSEMNVSTLELGDSALYLCASSPTGTENNEQFFGPGTRLTVL.

This sequence joins TRBV11-2 and TRBJ2-7; TRBD1 matches 9 bases. The germline CDR1 and CDR2 sequences are SGHAT and FQNNGV. V gave up 0 bases and J gave up 5 bases; unmatched junction bases: 8. CDR3 size: 16 residues. This CDR3 reads CASSLDPGTGSNEQYF. Written as DNA, the CDR3 is TGTGCCAGCAGCTTAGACCCCGGGACAGGGTCTAACGAGCAGTACTTC.

The chain employs TRBV7-8 and TRBJ1-6; no clear D. Trimming took off 5 bases at V and 8 bases at J, with 16 bases between the two ends. CDR1 and CDR2 (germline): SGHVS, FQNEAQ. The CDR3 is 15 residues long. The CDR3 sequence is CASSPEIPSDSPLHF. The CDR3 DNA sequence: TGTGCCAGCAGCCCAGAGATCCCGAGCGATTCACCCCTCCACTTT.

This sequence joins TRBV7-6 and TRBJ2-1; the match to TRBD2 covers 11 bases. Germline loops: CDR1 SGHVS, CDR2 FNYEAQ. V shed 3 bases and J 2 bases; nucleotides not matched to a gene: 12. The length of the CDR3 is 19 residues. As DNA, the CDR3 is TGTGCCAGCAGCTTCACGGGTACTAGCGGGAGCAGGACCTACAATGAGCAGTTCTTC. It specifies CASSFTGTSGSRTYNEQFF.

The chain couples TRBV11-3 to TRBJ1-3; 7 bases map to TRBD1. V gave up 5 bases and J gave up 0 bases; unmatched junction bases: 4. CDR3 length equals 15 residues. Per germline, CDR1 SGHNT and CDR2 YENEEA. CDR3 nucleotides: TGTGCCAGCAGCCCCCCAGGGGGCTCTGGAAACACCATATATTTT. Translating it yields CASSPPGGSGNTIYF.